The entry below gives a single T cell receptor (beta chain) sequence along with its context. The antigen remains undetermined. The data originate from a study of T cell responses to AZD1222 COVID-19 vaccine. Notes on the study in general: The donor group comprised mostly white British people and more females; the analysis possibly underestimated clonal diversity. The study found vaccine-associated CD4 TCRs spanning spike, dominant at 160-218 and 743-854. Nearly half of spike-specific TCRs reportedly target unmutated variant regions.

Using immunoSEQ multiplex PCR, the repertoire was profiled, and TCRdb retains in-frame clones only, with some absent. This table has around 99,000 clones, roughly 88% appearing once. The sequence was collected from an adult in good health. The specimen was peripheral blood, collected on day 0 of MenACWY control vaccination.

DNA of the CDR3: TGTGCCAGCTCAGGTAGTCGTCAGGAAAGCTCCTACGAGCAGTACTTC. It is translated as CASSGSRQESSYEQYF. The gene calls are TRBV18 and TRBJ2-7; D ambiguous. Germline V CDR1 and CDR2: KGHSH, LQKENI. This CDR3 has 16 residues. V lost 5 bases, J lost 0 bases, and 17 bases lay in between.